Shown below are 27 T cell receptor beta chains from a single sample sequenced in a study of Graves' ophthalmopathy and Graves' hyperthyroidism. Amplification of TCR beta CDR3 regions used RNA transcripts. HTBI primers were used in a first-round RT-PCR, which preceded a second-round multiplex PCR. MiXCR was run by TCRdb on the multiplex PCR reads, yielding one entry per CDR3 protein. The data contain about 380,000 distinct CDR3 sequences, about 16% of them singletons. The sample comprised peripheral blood. The receptors here all came from a woman younger than 30 with stable Graves' hyperthyroidism.

This clonotype was recorded many times. This chain links TRBV19 with TRBJ1-5; no clear D gene. The CDR3 loop spans 14 amino acids. CDR1 LNHDA and CDR2 SQIVND come from the germline V gene (reference sequence). V was shortened by 5 bases and J by 2 bases, with 10 bases between the two germline ends. CDR3 in DNA: TGTGCCAGTAGTGTGGGAGTAGGCAATCAGCCCCAGCATTTT. Its protein is CASSVGVGNQPQHF.

The sample holds many counts of this clonotype. The chain couples TRBV12-3 or TRBV12-4 to TRBJ1-6, with D possibly TRBD1 on 5 matching bases. V was cut by 3 bases and J by 9 bases, with 18 bases left in between. The CDR3 is 16 amino acids. The CDR3 DNA reads as TGTGCCAGCAGTTTTAGGGGAGGGGTTGGCATTTCACCCCTCCACTTT. As protein: CASSFRGGVGISPLHF.

The rearrangement links TRBV28 to TRBJ2-7; D is perhaps TRBD1 (5 bases). This CDR3 has 13 residues. Germline V gene sequence: CDR1 MDHEN, CDR2 SYDVKM. V shed 8 bases and J shed 1 base, with 12 bases lying between them. CDR3 in amino acids: CASAVTGSYEQYF. The CDR3 nucleotides read TGTGCCAGCGCGGTTACAGGTTCCTACGAGCAGTACTTC.

This chain joins TRBV6-1 and TRBJ2-7, with 8 bases matching TRBD1. The germline V gene has CDR1 MNHNS and CDR2 SASEGT. The CDR3 is made up of 13 amino acids. The J segment lost 6 bases and the V segment lost 6 bases, leaving 7 bases of the junction unmatched. The CDR3 reads CASRGQGLGEQYF. Written as DNA, the CDR3 is TGTGCCAGCAGAGGACAGGGCCTCGGCGAGCAGTACTTC.

This clonotype was seen at least ten times. This sequence joins TRBV27 and TRBJ1-1; D unresolved. This CDR3 region has 16 residues. Trimming took off 3 bases at V and 5 bases at J, with 19 bases between the two ends. CDR1 is MNHEY, CDR2 SMNVEV, per germline (reference sequence). The CDR3 here is CASSFPSVGRDTEAFF. The CDR3 coding sequence is TGTGCCAGCAGTTTCCCTTCGGTGGGGAGGGATACTGAAGCTTTCTTT.

This clonotype was counted a few times. The genes are TRBV29-1 and TRBJ2-7; TRBD1 matches at 8 bases. The V gene end was trimmed by 7 bases and the J gene end by 7 bases; junction bases not matched to a gene: 12. The CDR3 totals 13 residues. Germline CDR1 SQVTM, CDR2 ANQGSEA. The CDR3 DNA sequence: TGCAGCGCCGGTGAGGTCACAGGGGGTGAGCAGTACTTC. Its protein is CSAGEVTGGEQYF.

This clonotype was seen ten or more times. The rearrangement uses TRBV20-1 and TRBJ2-5, with D tentatively TRBD1 (6 bases). This CDR3 region has 15 residues. Germline loops: CDR1 DFQATT, CDR2 SNEGSKA (reference sequence). V lost 1 base and J lost 2, with 14 bases in between. The CDR3 bases are TGCAGTGCTAGAGGGGGTAAAGGACAGCAAGAGACCCAGTACTTC. This translates into CSARGGKGQQETQYF.

This clonotype has a count of ten or more. The V and J genes are TRBV2 and TRBJ1-5; 8 bases match TRBD1. V lost 9 bases and J lost 5; bases outside the gene matches: 6. The CDR3 is 13 amino acids. Germline V gene sequence: CDR1 SNHLY, CDR2 FYNNEI. The CDR3 DNA is TGTGCCAGTGGCAGGGGGCAAGATCAGCCCCAGCATTTT. Translated: CASGRGQDQPQHF.

Concerning this clonotype itself: A much larger clonotype is one base distant, so this may be a read error. The chain recombines TRBV2 with TRBJ1-1, with D unclear. CDR1 is SNHLY, CDR2 FYNNEI, per germline. The length of the CDR3 is 15 residues. With 1 base removed from V and 2 bases from J, the gap between germline ends came to 11 bases. In DNA form, the CDR3 reads TGTGCCAGCAGTGAAGTTCGGGTCCTTAACACTGAAGCTTTCTTT. This encodes CASSEVRVLNTEAFF.

This clonotype was found a few times. The chain couples TRBV7-2 to TRBJ2-2; 9 bases agree with TRBD2. V was pared by 6 bases and J by 4 bases, with 6 bases of the junction left unmatched. Germline V gene data show CDR1 as SGHTA and CDR2 as FQGNSA. There are 15 residues in the CDR3. The CDR3 region is CASSSSRGGTGELFF. CDR3 DNA sequence: TGTGCCAGCAGTAGTTCGCGGGGGGGCACCGGGGAGCTGTTTTTT.

This clonotype was detected ten times or more. The genes are TRBV7-2 and TRBJ2-7; D is perhaps TRBD1 (5 bases). The CDR3 consists of 13 residues. V lost 5 bases and J 1 base, leaving 9 bases between the germline ends. Germline-derived CDR1 and CDR2 are SGHTA and FQGNSA. CDR3: CASSTDSSYEQYF. For the CDR3, the DNA is TGTGCCAGCAGCACAGACAGTTCCTACGAGCAGTACTTC.

The sample holds many counts of this clonotype. The chain recombines TRBV28 with TRBJ1-5; 7 bases are shared with TRBD1. The CDR3 is 18 amino acids. Looked up from germline, CDR1 is MDHEN and CDR2 is SYDVKM. V dropped 0 bases and J dropped 4; count of bases not matched to a gene: 12. The CDR3 reads CASSLWGLRGFTNQPQHF. As DNA, the CDR3 is TGTGCCAGCAGTTTATGGGGTCTCAGGGGGTTTACGAATCAGCCCCAGCATTTT.

Ten or more counts support this clonotype. The V gene is TRBV19, the J gene TRBJ1-5; D is unclear. This CDR3 has 15 amino acids. V was shortened by 4 bases and J by 2 bases, with 12 bases between the two germline ends. Germline V CDR1 and CDR2: LNHDA, SQIVND (reference sequence). The CDR3 DNA reads TGTGCCAGTAGTAAGGAGGGCTTAGGCAATCAGCCCCAGCATTTT. Residues: CASSKEGLGNQPQHF.

This clonotype came up many times. The chain recombines TRBV11-2 with TRBJ1-6; TRBD1 matches 10 bases. Losses at the gene ends were 3 bases for V and 9 bases for J; bases not matched to a gene: 11. In germline, CDR1 is SGHAT, CDR2 FQNNGV. The CDR3 totals 17 residues. The CDR3 is CASSFSGQGINGSPLHF. The CDR3 nucleotides are TGTGCCAGCAGCTTTTCGGGACAGGGGATTAACGGTTCACCCCTCCACTTT.

The chain uses TRBV5-1 and TRBJ2-5; 8 positions match TRBD2. The CDR3 sequence is 15 residues long. Germline CDR1 and CDR2: SGHRS and YFSETQ. Trimming removed 2 bases from V and 2 bases from J; junction bases left unmatched: 5. The chain's CDR3 is CASSFIAGLQETQYF. CDR3 sequence (DNA): TGCGCCAGCAGCTTCATAGCGGGGCTTCAAGAGACCCAGTACTTC.

The chain has TRBV6-5 and TRBJ2-7; 7 nucleotides line up with TRBD2. The CDR3 consists of 13 residues. V shed 2 bases and J 5 bases; nucleotides not matched to a gene: 3. Germline V gives CDR1 MNHEY, CDR2 SVGAGI. In DNA, the CDR3 is TGTGCCAGCAGTTACGAGGGAGGGGACGAGCAGTACTTC. This codes for CASSYEGGDEQYF.

This clonotype was detected many times. The chain couples TRBV7-6 to TRBJ2-5, with D perhaps TRBD2 (7 bases). Between the trimmed V and J ends, which lost 0 bases and 4 bases, there was a span of 15 bases. The CDR3 runs to 16 residues. The V gene's germline CDR1 is SGHVS and CDR2 FNYEAQ. The CDR3 sequence is CASSLAPGGAGETQYF. The CDR3 coding sequence is TGTGCCAGCAGCTTAGCGCCGGGGGGCGCGGGAGAGACCCAGTACTTC.

This clonotype was observed many times. The rearrangement joins TRBV12-3 or TRBV12-4 to TRBJ1-2, with D possibly TRBD1 on 5 matching bases. The CDR3 has 14 residues. Between the trimmed V and J ends, which lost 3 bases and 5 bases, there was a span of 13 bases. The CDR3 region has the DNA TGTGCCAGCAGTTTGAATAGCAGGGTTTATGGCTACACCTTC. It codes for CASSLNSRVYGYTF.

There are many counts of this clonotype. This chain links TRBV10-3 with TRBJ1-1; no clear D gene. The V and J ends lost 0 bases and 0 bases respectively, with 11 bases between them. The germline V gene has CDR1 ENHRY and CDR2 SYGVKD. The CDR3 runs to 16 residues. The CDR3 DNA follows: TGTGCCATCAGTGAGTCGGAGGCTGGCTTGAACACTGAAGCTTTCTTT. Translating it yields CAISESEAGLNTEAFF.

The chain joins TRBV6-1 to TRBJ1-5; D gene unclear. The CDR3 is 14 amino acids. V lost 4 bases to trimming and J lost 0 bases, with 7 bases between them. Per germline, CDR1 MNHNS and CDR2 SASEGT. CDR3 nucleotide sequence: TGTGCCAGCAGTGTAAGGAATAGCAATCAGCCCCAGCATTTT. Translated: CASSVRNSNQPQHF.

This clonotype was recorded many times. This chain connects TRBV7-9 to TRBJ1-1; D remains unclear. Per the germline V gene, CDR1 is SEHNR and CDR2 is FQNEAQ (reference sequence). The CDR3 contains 15 residues. V was pared by 5 bases and J by 1 base, with 14 bases between. The CDR3 nucleotides read TGTGCCAGCAGCCCCAAGGTCGTGGGGAACACTGAAGCTTTCTTT. Translation gives CASSPKVVGNTEAFF. Full variable domain (remainder filled in from reference TRBV7-9 and TRBJ1-1): DTGVSQNPRHKITKRGQNVTFRCDPISEHNRLYWYRQTLGQGPEFLTYFQNEAQLEKSRLLSDRFSAERPKGSFSTLEIQRTEQGDSAMYLCASSPKVVGNTEAFFGQGTRLTVV.

This clonotype was seen ten or more times. Without the conserved terminal phenylalanine or tryptophan, this CDR3 likely stems from a read error. The DNA is left out, because the CDR3 cannot be placed on it with certainty; the CDR3 is given as TCRdb lists it. V usage is TRBV12-3 or TRBV12-4 and J usage is TRBJ2-7; the table gives TRBD2 as D, unverified against the DNA. The CDR3 comprises 13 residues, both ends counted. The CDR3 loop reads CASSPPPTTRARM.

Only a few counts were recorded for this clonotype. This sequence joins TRBV5-1 and TRBJ1-2, with 11 bases that match TRBD1. This CDR3 is 15 amino acids long. V dropped 4 bases and J dropped 3; count of bases not matched to a gene: 5. Germline values: CDR1 SGHRS, CDR2 YFSETQ. The CDR3 nucleotides read TGCGCCAGCAGCCCGGGACAGGGGGAACACTATGGCTACACCTTC. This codes for CASSPGQGEHYGYTF.

Worth noting for this clonotype: One base away lies a much larger clone, so this may be a sequencing read error. The CDR3 carries no conserved terminal phenylalanine or tryptophan, so it likely arises from a read error. V gene TRBV27 combines with J gene TRBJ2-2; the match to TRBD1 covers 9 bases. The J segment lost 3 bases and the V segment lost 2 bases, leaving 7 bases of the junction unmatched. Germline CDR1 MNHEY, CDR2 SMNVEV (reference sequence). The CDR3 covers 17 residues. CDR3 residues: CASSLPRDRDDTGELFL. DNA of the CDR3: TGTGCCAGCAGTTTACCGCGGGACAGGGATGACACCGGGGAGCTGTTTTTG.

This clonotype appeared many times. The genes are TRBV5-6 and TRBJ2-5; no clear D gene. The V gene lost 3 bases and the J gene lost 4 bases, with 19 bases spanning the gap. The CDR3 runs 16 residues. Germline V lookup: CDR1 SGHDT, CDR2 YYEEEE. DNA for the CDR3: TGTGCCAGCAGCTCGGTGCGGACCTCGAGAAGAGAGACCCAGTACTTC. Protein sequence: CASSSVRTSRRETQYF.

The chain links TRBV6-1 to TRBJ2-7, with 11 nucleotides matching TRBD1. Germline CDR1 is MNHNS and CDR2 is SASEGT. The CDR3 is 15 amino acids. Trimming at V came to 2 bases and at J to 7 bases, leaving 7 bases not matched to a gene. The CDR3 coding sequence is TGTGCCAGCAGTGAACTCGGACAGGGGGCAAGTGAGCAGTACTTC. Protein product: CASSELGQGASEQYF.

The sample holds many counts of this clonotype. The V and J genes are TRBV20-1 and TRBJ1-2; D is uncertain. Germline V CDR1 and CDR2: DFQATT, SNEGSKA (reference sequence). The V and J ends lost 3 bases and 0 bases respectively, with 8 bases between them. The CDR3 spans 13 residues. CDR3 residues: CSASTETNYGYTF. CDR3 sequence (DNA): TGCAGTGCTAGTACGGAGACTAACTATGGCTACACCTTC.